The 18 T cell receptor beta chains presented below share a single source sample, sequenced in a study of cytomegalovirus exposure and HLA in healthy donors. Primers for the PCR totalled 60 Vbeta and 13 Jbeta. Repertoires were generated with immunoSEQ multiplex PCR, while TCRdb's copy carries only in-frame clones and drops some. The repertoire holds under 200,000 clones, with 75% to 80% as singletons. The sample comprised PBMCs. The origin of the receptors is a man aged 50-60 years in good health and CMV-seropositive.

This clone was found a few times. The junction differs from germline at one of its ends, possibly a read error. The V and J genes are TRBV4-3 and TRBJ2-7, with a tentative D call TRBD1 (5 bases). Germline CDR1 and CDR2: LGHNA and YSLEER. CDR3 length: 11 residues. In DNA form, the CDR3 reads TGCGCCAGCAGCCAAGGAACTACCAGGGTCTTC. It codes for CASSQGTTRVF.

The rearrangement uses TRBV11-2 and TRBJ2-3; TRBD1 matches 9 bases. The germline CDR1 and CDR2 sequences are SGHAT and FQNNGV. The CDR3 extends over 16 amino acids. V lost 6 bases to trimming and J lost 1 base; unmatched junction nucleotides: 8. CDR3 sequence (DNA): TGTGCCAGCAGTTCCATGGGACAGGGACGCACAGATACGCAGTATTTT. As protein: CASSSMGQGRTDTQYF. The entire variable domain, with the rest obtained from reference TRBV11-2 and TRBJ2-3, is as follows: EAGVAQSPRYKIIEKRQSVAFWCNPISGHATLYWYQQILGQGPKLLIQFQNNGVVDDSQLPKDRFSAERLKGVDSTLKIQPAKLEDSAVYLCASSSMGQGRTDTQYFGPGTRLTVL.

This sequence joins TRBV10-1 and TRBJ2-1, with TRBD2 matching over 14 bases. CDR1 WNHNN and CDR2 SYGVQD come from the germline V gene (reference sequence). Trimming removed 3 bases from V and 14 bases from J; junction bases left unmatched: 12. The CDR3 loop spans 16 amino acids. The CDR3 region is CASSDSPTSGGVFKFF. The DNA of the CDR3 is TGCGCCAGCAGTGATTCCCCGACTAGCGGGGGGGTCTTTAAGTTCTTC.

The J gene is TRBJ1-5, the V gene TRBV7-3; 7 bases are shared with TRBD1. The V segment lost 4 bases and the J segment 1 base; nucleotides outside the gene matches: 4. The CDR3 is made up of 15 amino acids. Germline V gene sequence: CDR1 SGHTA, CDR2 FQGTGA. The CDR3 loop reads CASSCGTESNQPQHF. The CDR3, as DNA: TGTGCCAGCAGCTGTGGGACAGAGAGCAATCAGCCCCAGCATTTT.

V gene TRBV10-3 combines with J gene TRBJ1-2, with D perhaps matching TRBD1 (5 bases). The germline V gene has CDR1 ENHRY and CDR2 SYGVKD. This CDR3 comprises 14 residues. V gave up 0 bases and J gave up 8 bases, with 13 bases separating them. The CDR3: CAISESVAGPGYTF. CDR3 nucleotides: TGTGCCATCAGTGAGTCGGTGGCAGGGCCCGGCTACACCTTC.

This clone was detected only a few times. At one end, the junction sequence differs from germline, possibly due to a read error. The V and J genes are TRBV7-9 and TRBJ1-1, with D possibly being TRBD1 (5 bases). CDR3 size: 15 residues. Germline CDR1 SEHNR, CDR2 FQNEAQ (reference sequence). The CDR3 loop reads CSSSYYTGTNTEAFF. The CDR3 DNA is TGTTCCAGCAGCTACTACACCGGGACTAACACTGAAGCTTTCTTT.

This chain uses TRBV19 with TRBJ1-1, with D tentatively TRBD1 (6 bases). The germline CDR1 and CDR2 sequences are LNHDA and SQIVND (reference sequence). The CDR3 runs 14 residues. V lost 1 base, J lost 4 bases, and 10 bases lay in between. In nucleotides, the CDR3 is TGTGCCAGTAGTATAGGGGCAGGGGCCACTGAAGCTTTCTTT. It yields the protein CASSIGAGATEAFF.

The chain employs TRBV5-5 and TRBJ2-7; 10 bases agree with TRBD1. The CDR3 spans 15 residues. The germline V gene encodes CDR1 SGHKS and CDR2 YYEKEE (reference sequence). The V and J ends lost 4 bases and 6 bases, in that order; junction bases with no gene match: 10. The CDR3 loop is CASSLEGTGASEQYF. The CDR3 region has the DNA TGTGCCAGCAGCCTCGAAGGGACAGGGGCTTCCGAGCAGTACTTC. Full variable domain (rest looked up from reference TRBV5-5 and TRBJ2-7): DAGVTQSPTHLIKTRGQQVTLRCSPISGHKSVSWYQQVLGQGPQFIFQYYEKEERGRGNFPDRFSARQFPNYSSELNVNALLLGDSALYLCASSLEGTGASEQYFGPGTRLTVT.

V is TRBV11-3 and J is TRBJ2-2, with no clear D. Germline CDR1 SGHNT, CDR2 YENEEA. CDR3 length: 15 residues. V lost 4 bases to trimming and J lost 5 bases, with 14 bases between them. The CDR3 here is CASSSATSKTGELFF. The CDR3 bases are TGTGCCAGCAGCTCAGCGACTTCAAAGACCGGGGAGCTGTTTTTT.

J is TRBJ1-2 and V is TRBV2; maybe TRBD1 (5 bases). Looked up from germline, CDR1 is SNHLY and CDR2 is FYNNEI. The length of the CDR3 is 14 residues. Trimming stripped 7 bases from V and 2 bases from J, with 14 bases between. The chain's CDR3 is CASNGGGGNYGYTF. The CDR3 DNA sequence: TGTGCCAGCAACGGGGGGGGAGGCAACTATGGCTACACCTTC.

The rearrangement links TRBV7-3 to TRBJ2-3, with 8 bases matching TRBD1. The length of the CDR3 is 16 residues. Losses at the gene ends were 4 bases for V and 0 bases for J; bases not matched to a gene: 6. Looked up from germline, CDR1 is SGHTA and CDR2 is FQGTGA. The CDR3: CASSSGRTGSTDTQYF. The CDR3 region has the DNA TGTGCCAGCAGCTCCGGAAGGACAGGGAGCACAGATACGCAGTATTTT. The complete variable domain, with remaining parts taken from reference TRBV7-3 and TRBJ2-3, reads GAGVSQTPSNKVTEKGKYVELRCDPISGHTALYWYRQSLGQGPEFLIYFQGTGAADDSGLPNDRFFAVRPEGSVSTLKIQRTERGDSAVYLCASSSGRTGSTDTQYFGPGTRLTVL.

The rearrangement links TRBV28 to TRBJ2-7; 9 bases agree with TRBD1. Trimming at V came to 5 bases and at J to 9 bases, leaving 14 bases not matched to a gene. The CDR3 loop spans 15 amino acids. Germline V gives CDR1 MDHEN, CDR2 SYDVKM. CDR3 sequence (DNA): TGTGCCAGCAGTCTTACTACCGGGACAGGGTCGAGGCAGTACGTC. Translated: CASSLTTGTGSRQYV.

The chain couples TRBV30 to TRBJ1-4; 7 nucleotides line up with TRBD1. Germline-derived CDR1 and CDR2 are GTSNPN and SVGIG (reference sequence). Trimming took 2 bases from V and 7 from J; bases not matched to a gene: 7. The CDR3 runs 14 residues. CDR3 protein: CAWSPTAGGEKLFF. CDR3 nucleotides: TGTGCCTGGAGTCCGACCGCAGGGGGTGAAAAACTGTTTTTT.

The gene calls are TRBV9 and TRBJ2-6, with TRBD1 matching 9 bases. CDR3 length equals 21 residues. The ends lost 3 bases at V and 0 bases at J; junction bases unmatched: 16. CDR1 and CDR2 (germline): SGDLS, YYNGEE. The CDR3, as DNA: TGTGCCAGCAGCGGGGGACAGGGCCCTAAGAAGATATCCTCTGGGGCCAACGTCCTGACTTTC. It encodes CASSGGQGPKKISSGANVLTF. Full variable domain (outside the CDR3, taken from reference TRBV9 and TRBJ2-6): DSGVTQTPKHLITATGQRVTLRCSPRSGDLSVYWYQQSLDQGLQFLIQYYNGEERAKGNILERFSAQQFPDLHSELNLSSLELGDSALYFCASSGGQGPKKISSGANVLTFGAGSRLTVL.

The chain couples TRBV5-1 to TRBJ2-5, with a tentative D call TRBD1 (6 bases). V was cut by 3 bases and J by 2 bases, with 11 bases left in between. This CDR3 contains 14 residues. Germline V gives CDR1 SGHRS, CDR2 YFSETQ. In DNA form, the CDR3 reads TGCGCCAGCAGCTGGTCGACAGGACAAGAGACCCAGTACTTC. Protein product: CASSWSTGQETQYF.

The chain links TRBV10-3 to TRBJ2-7; a possible D gene is TRBD2 (5 bases). Germline CDR1 is ENHRY and CDR2 is SYGVKD. The CDR3 extends over 14 amino acids. V gave up 0 bases and J gave up 3 bases, with 9 bases separating them. The CDR3 region is CAISESREYYEQYV. CDR3 DNA: TGTGCCATCAGTGAGTCGAGGGAATACTACGAGCAGTACGTC.

The V call is TRBV14, the J call TRBJ1-1; 8 nucleotides align to TRBD1. Losses at the gene ends were 5 bases for V and 1 base for J; bases not matched to a gene: 12. CDR1 and CDR2 from the germline V gene are SGHDN and FVKESK. This CDR3 region has 17 residues. The DNA of the CDR3 is TGTGCCAGCAGCGAGTGGACAGGGCGGCGGACGAACACTGAAGCTTTCTTT. It encodes CASSEWTGRRTNTEAFF.

The chain employs TRBV4-2 and TRBJ2-1; perhaps TRBD1 as D (6 bases). Germline V gives CDR1 LGHNA, CDR2 YNFKEQ. The CDR3 runs 16 residues. Trimming removed 0 bases from V and 6 bases from J, with 15 bases in between. CDR3 protein: CASSQDRRTVFNEQFF. The DNA of the CDR3 is TGTGCCAGCAGCCAAGATAGGAGGACAGTTTTCAATGAGCAGTTCTTC.